This record concerns one T cell receptor beta chain sequence. Clones were sequenced by immunoSEQ multiplex PCR, and TCRdb holds only the in-frame ones, with some missing. The table records tens of thousands of clones, about 94% of them present only once. This entry comes from a study of T cell changes during pregnancy in multiple sclerosis. This CDR3 spans 15 amino acids. V was clipped by 0 bases and J by 6 bases, with 12 bases between them. Germline CDR1 is LNHDA and CDR2 is SQIVND (reference sequence). The sequence was collected from a female donor with multiple sclerosis, enrolled in a pregnancy study. The chain has TRBV19 and TRBJ1-5; D is possibly TRBD1 (6 bases). The source was CD4+ T cells from peripheral blood mononuclear cells, collected before pregnancy. The CDR3 sequence: CASSIEVGGSQPQHF. The CDR3 DNA sequence: TGTGCCAGTAGTATAGAGGTAGGGGGTAGTCAGCCCCAGCATTTT. Filled out from reference TRBV19 and TRBJ1-5, the complete variable domain reads DGGITQSPKYLFRKEGQNVTLSCEQNLNHDAMYWYRQDPGQGLRLIYYSQIVNDFQKGDIAEGYSVSREKKESFPLTVTSAQKNPTAFYLCASSIEVGGSQPQHFGDGTRLSIL.